The 12 T cell receptor beta chains below come from one sample, sequenced in a study of cytomegalovirus exposure and HLA in healthy donors. Clones were read by immunoSEQ multiplex PCR, and TCRdb kept only the in-frame ones, dropping some. The repertoire holds roughly 300,000 clones, roughly 87% seen once, with approximately 1% in the top ten. The specimen sequenced was PBMCs. The receptors shown here come from a woman younger than 45 in good health and CMV-seropositive.

The chain uses TRBV6-6 and TRBJ2-2, with D hard to call. The germline V gene has CDR1 MNHNY and CDR2 SVGAGI (reference sequence). V lost 8 bases, J lost 0 bases, and 10 bases lay in between. The CDR3 has 14 residues. The CDR3 nucleotides read TGTGCCAGCTCTGGCAGTTCGAACACCGGGGAGCTGTTTTTT. Encoded protein: CASSGSSNTGELFF.

V is TRBV6-4 and J is TRBJ2-7; 8 nucleotides align to TRBD1. Germline CDR1 reads MRHNA; CDR2 reads SNTAGT. Trimming took 7 bases from V and 2 from J; bases not matched to a gene: 25. CDR3 length: 20 amino acids. DNA of the CDR3: TGTGCCAGCAAGATCTGGAATACCGGGACAGGATCTTCCTCTCCCTACGAGCAGTACTTC. Encoded protein: CASKIWNTGTGSSSPYEQYF.

This clone has only one observation. This CDR3 is CASSSTSGSMYTQYF. CDR3 coding DNA: TGTGCCAGCAGTTCGACTAGCGGGAGTATGTATACGCAGTATTTT. The chain links TRBV28 to TRBJ2-3; TRBD2 aligns across 12 bases. The V segment lost 4 bases and the J segment 7 bases; nucleotides outside the gene matches: 6. The CDR3 runs to 15 residues. Germline V gene data show CDR1 as MDHEN and CDR2 as SYDVKM.

The chain is built from TRBV19 and TRBJ1-3; 8 bases map to TRBD1. J gave up 4 bases and V 2 bases, and 4 bases lay outside the gene matches. Germline CDR1 and CDR2: LNHDA and SQIVND (reference sequence). CDR3 length: 15 residues. DNA for the CDR3: TGTGCCAGTAGTATACAGGGGGCGAACGGAAACACCATATATTTT. Translation: CASSIQGANGNTIYF.

The chain carries TRBV5-1 and TRBJ2-1; possible D gene TRBD2, 6 bases. The CDR3 has 12 amino acids. Looked up from germline, CDR1 is SGHRS and CDR2 is YFSETQ. Trimming removed 4 bases at V and 7 bases at J, with 9 bases between. The CDR3 DNA reads as TGCGCCAGCAGCCAGGAGGGAAATGAGCAGTTCTTC. Its protein is CASSQEGNEQFF.

The chain recombines TRBV19 with TRBJ1-3, with D hard to call. The CDR3 has 17 amino acids. The V end lost 0 bases, the J end lost 0 bases, and 12 bases lay between the germline ends. Per the germline V gene, CDR1 is LNHDA and CDR2 is SQIVND (reference sequence). The CDR3 reads CASSIEGHQFSGNTIYF. The CDR3 DNA reads TGTGCCAGTAGTATAGAAGGTCATCAGTTCTCTGGAAACACCATATATTTT.

The CDR3 region has the DNA TGTGCCGCCGCGGACAGCTCCTACGAGCAGTACTTC. Protein product: CAAADSSYEQYF. The gene calls are TRBV6-5 and TRBJ2-7, with a weak D call TRBD1 (6 bases). The CDR3 is 12 amino acids. Germline V CDR1 and CDR2: MNHEY, SVGAGI. The V end lost 11 bases, the J end lost 0 bases, and 11 bases lay between the germline ends.

The V call is TRBV6-9, the J call TRBJ2-1; no firm D call. This CDR3 has 14 residues. Trimming left V 6 bases short and J 5 bases short, with 14 bases between. Germline V CDR1 and CDR2: MNHGY, SVAAGI. As DNA, the CDR3 is TGTGCCAGCAGCCACCCTGTCGAGAACAATGAGCAGTTCTTC. The encoded protein is CASSHPVENNEQFF.

The V and J genes are TRBV6-1 and TRBJ2-5; TRBD2 agrees at 14 bases. CDR3 length: 18 amino acids. Germline trimming cut 2 bases from V and 5 bases from J; bases unmatched to any gene: 10. The germline V gene encodes CDR1 MNHNS and CDR2 SASEGT. Written as DNA, the CDR3 is TGTGCCAGCAGTGAAATTAGACTAGCGGGAGGGCGGCGGGAGACCCAGTACTTC. Its protein is CASSEIRLAGGRRETQYF.

V gene TRBV5-4 combines with J gene TRBJ2-7, with 8 bases matching TRBD2. With 2 bases clipped from V and 5 bases from J, the junction kept 3 bases outside the gene matches. The CDR3 extends over 13 amino acids. The germline V gene encodes CDR1 SGHNT and CDR2 YYREEE (reference sequence). CDR3 sequence reads: CASSFGLADEQYF. CDR3 nucleotide sequence: TGTGCCAGCAGCTTCGGACTAGCCGACGAGCAGTACTTC.

The chain couples TRBV7-3 to TRBJ1-1; tentatively, D is TRBD1 (6 bases). CDR1 and CDR2 from the germline V gene are SGHTA and FQGTGA. CDR3 size: 13 residues. V was pared by 4 bases and J by 5 bases, with 11 bases between. CDR3: CASSSAGETEAFF. In nucleotides, the CDR3 is TGTGCCAGCAGCTCAGCAGGGGAAACTGAAGCTTTCTTT.

The V and J genes are TRBV28 and TRBJ1-4; 8 bases are shared with TRBD1. Germline-derived CDR1 and CDR2 are MDHEN and SYDVKM. This CDR3 spans 16 amino acids. Trimming cost V 6 bases and J 2 bases; bases outside gene matches: 8. For the CDR3, the DNA is TGTGCCAGCAGGGGACAGGCTTACGGGACTAATGAAAAACTGTTTTTT. Translation: CASRGQAYGTNEKLFF.